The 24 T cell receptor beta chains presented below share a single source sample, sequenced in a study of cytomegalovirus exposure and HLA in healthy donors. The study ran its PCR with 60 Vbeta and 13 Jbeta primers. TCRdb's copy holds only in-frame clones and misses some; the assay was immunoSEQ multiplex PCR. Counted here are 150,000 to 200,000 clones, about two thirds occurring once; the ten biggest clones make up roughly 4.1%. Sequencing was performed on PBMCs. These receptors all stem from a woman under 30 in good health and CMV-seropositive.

The CDR3 reads CASSPATPLRTQYF. The CDR3 DNA follows: TGTGCCAGCAGCCCAGCGACCCCACTTCGGACCCAGTACTTC. V and J are TRBV7-2 and TRBJ2-5, with unresolved D. This CDR3 contains 14 residues. Trimming shortened V by 5 bases and J by 7 bases, and 17 bases separated the two germline ends. Germline V lookup: CDR1 SGHTA, CDR2 FQGNSA.

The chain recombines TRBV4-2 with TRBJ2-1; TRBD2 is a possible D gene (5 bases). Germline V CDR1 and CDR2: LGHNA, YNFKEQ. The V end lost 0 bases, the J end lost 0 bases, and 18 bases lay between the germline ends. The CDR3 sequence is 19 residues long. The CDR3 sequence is CASSQDESGGPSSYNEQFF. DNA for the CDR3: TGTGCCAGCAGCCAAGACGAGAGTGGAGGCCCCAGCTCCTACAATGAGCAGTTCTTC.

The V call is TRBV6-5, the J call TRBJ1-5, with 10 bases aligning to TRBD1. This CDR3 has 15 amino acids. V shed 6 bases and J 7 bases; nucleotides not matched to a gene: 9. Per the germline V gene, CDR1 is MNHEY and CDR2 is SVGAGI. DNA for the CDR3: TGTGCCAGCAGGTCCGGGACAGGGGTACGGCAGCCCCAGCATTTT. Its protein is CASRSGTGVRQPQHF.

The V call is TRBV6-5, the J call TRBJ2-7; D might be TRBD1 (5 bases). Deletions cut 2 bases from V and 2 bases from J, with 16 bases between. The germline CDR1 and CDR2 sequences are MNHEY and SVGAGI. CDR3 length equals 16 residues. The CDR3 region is CASSYRSRQPTYEQYF. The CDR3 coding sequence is TGTGCCAGCAGTTACCGATCGAGACAGCCAACCTACGAGCAGTACTTC.

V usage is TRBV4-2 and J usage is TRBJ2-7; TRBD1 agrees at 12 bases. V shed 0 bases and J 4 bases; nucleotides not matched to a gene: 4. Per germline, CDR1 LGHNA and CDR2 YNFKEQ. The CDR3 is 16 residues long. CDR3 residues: CASSQDGGQGAYEQYF. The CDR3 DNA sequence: TGTGCCAGCAGCCAAGACGGGGGACAGGGGGCGTACGAGCAGTACTTC.

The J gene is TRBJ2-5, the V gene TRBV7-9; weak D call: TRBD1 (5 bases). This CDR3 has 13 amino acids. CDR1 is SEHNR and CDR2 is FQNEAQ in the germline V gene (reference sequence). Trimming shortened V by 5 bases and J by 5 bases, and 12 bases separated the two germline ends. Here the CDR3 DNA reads TGTGCCAGCAGCCCCAGGGAAAGGGAGACCCAGTACTTC. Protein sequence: CASSPRERETQYF.

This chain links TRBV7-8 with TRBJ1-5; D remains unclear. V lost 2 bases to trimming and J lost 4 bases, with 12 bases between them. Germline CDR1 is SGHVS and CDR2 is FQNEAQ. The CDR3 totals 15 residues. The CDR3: CASSLNGGRNQPQHF. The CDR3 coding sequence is TGTGCCAGCAGCTTAAACGGCGGGCGAAATCAGCCCCAGCATTTT.

CDR3 sequence (DNA): TGTGCCAGCTCCGCCGGGACAGGGGTCAACCAGCCCCAGCATTTT. Residues: CASSAGTGVNQPQHF. The J gene is TRBJ1-5, the V gene TRBV18; 10 bases fit TRBD1. Unmatched junction bases numbered 9, after V lost 6 bases and J lost 7 bases. Germline lookup yields CDR1 KGHSH and CDR2 LQKENI. The CDR3 extends over 15 amino acids.

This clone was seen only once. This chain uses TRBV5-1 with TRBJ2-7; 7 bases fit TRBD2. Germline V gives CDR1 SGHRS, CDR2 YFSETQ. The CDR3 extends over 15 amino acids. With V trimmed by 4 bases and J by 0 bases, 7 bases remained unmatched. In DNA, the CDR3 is TGCGCCAGCAGCCCGAACGGACTAGTCTCCTACGAGCAGTACTTC. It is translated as CASSPNGLVSYEQYF.

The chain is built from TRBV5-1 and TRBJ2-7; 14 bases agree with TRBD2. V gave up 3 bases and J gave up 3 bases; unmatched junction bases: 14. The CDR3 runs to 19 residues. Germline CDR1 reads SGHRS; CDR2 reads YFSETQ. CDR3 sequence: CASSWAGLAGETGYYEQYF. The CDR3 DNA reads TGCGCCAGCAGCTGGGCGGGACTAGCGGGAGAAACCGGCTACTACGAGCAGTACTTC.

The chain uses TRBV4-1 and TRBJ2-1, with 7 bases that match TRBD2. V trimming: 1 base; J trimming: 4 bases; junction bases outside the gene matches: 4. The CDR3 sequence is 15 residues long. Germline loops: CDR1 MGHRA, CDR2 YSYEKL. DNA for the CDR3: TGCGCCAGCAGCCAAGTGGCGGGAGAATACAATGAGCAGTTCTTC. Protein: CASSQVAGEYNEQFF.

The CDR3 DNA reads TGTGCCAGCTCACCAGGACTAGCGGGTCCCACCCCCACGCAGTATTTT. Its translation is CASSPGLAGPTPTQYF. V is TRBV18 and J is TRBJ2-3, with 11 bases aligning to TRBD2. The junction had 10 bases not matched to a gene; V was cut back by 2 bases and J by 9 bases. The CDR3 consists of 16 residues. Germline V lookup: CDR1 KGHSH, CDR2 LQKENI.

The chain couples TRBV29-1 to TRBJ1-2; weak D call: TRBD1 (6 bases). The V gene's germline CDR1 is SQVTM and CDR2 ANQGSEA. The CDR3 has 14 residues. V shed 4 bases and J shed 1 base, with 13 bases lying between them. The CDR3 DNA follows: TGCAGCGTTGGGGGGGGCATTTATAACTATGGCTACACCTTC. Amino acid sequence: CSVGGGIYNYGYTF. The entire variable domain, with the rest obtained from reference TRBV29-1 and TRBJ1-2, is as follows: SAVISQKPSRDICQRGTSLTIQCQVDSQVTMMFWYRQQPGQSLTLIATANQGSEATYESGFVIDKFPISRPNLTFSTLTVSNMSPEDSSIYLCSVGGGIYNYGYTFGSGTRLTVV.

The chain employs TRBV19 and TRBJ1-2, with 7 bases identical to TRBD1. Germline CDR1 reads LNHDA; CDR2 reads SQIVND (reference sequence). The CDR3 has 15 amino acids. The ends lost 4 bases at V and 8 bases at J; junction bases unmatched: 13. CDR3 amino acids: CASSTPRSTGFGYTF. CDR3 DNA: TGTGCCAGTAGTACGCCCCGATCGACAGGGTTCGGCTACACCTTC.

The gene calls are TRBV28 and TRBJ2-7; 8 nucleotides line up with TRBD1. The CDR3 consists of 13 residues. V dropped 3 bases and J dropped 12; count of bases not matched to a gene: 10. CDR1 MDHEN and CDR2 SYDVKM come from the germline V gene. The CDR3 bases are TGTGCCAGCAGTTTTTCCCCGGACAGGGAAACGTACGTC. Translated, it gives CASSFSPDRETYV.

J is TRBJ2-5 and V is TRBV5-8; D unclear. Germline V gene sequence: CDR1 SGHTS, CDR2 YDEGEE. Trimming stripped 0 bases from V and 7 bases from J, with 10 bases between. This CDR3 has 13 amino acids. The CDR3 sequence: CASSLVRVGTQYF. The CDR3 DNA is TGTGCCAGCAGCTTGGTGCGAGTCGGGACCCAGTACTTC.

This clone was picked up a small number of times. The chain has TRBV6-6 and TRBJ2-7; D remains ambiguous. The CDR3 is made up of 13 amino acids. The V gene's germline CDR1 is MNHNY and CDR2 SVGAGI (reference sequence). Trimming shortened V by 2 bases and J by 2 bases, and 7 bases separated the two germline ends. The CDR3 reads CASSYSPPYEQYF. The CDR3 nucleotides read TGTGCCAGCAGTTACAGCCCTCCCTACGAGCAGTACTTC.

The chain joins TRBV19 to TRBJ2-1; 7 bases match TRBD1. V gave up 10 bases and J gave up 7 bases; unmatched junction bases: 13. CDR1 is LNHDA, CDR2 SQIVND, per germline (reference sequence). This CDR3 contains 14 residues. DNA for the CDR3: TGTGCCACCAAGTCCGAGAGGGGGCTAAATGAGCAGTTCTTC. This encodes CATKSERGLNEQFF.

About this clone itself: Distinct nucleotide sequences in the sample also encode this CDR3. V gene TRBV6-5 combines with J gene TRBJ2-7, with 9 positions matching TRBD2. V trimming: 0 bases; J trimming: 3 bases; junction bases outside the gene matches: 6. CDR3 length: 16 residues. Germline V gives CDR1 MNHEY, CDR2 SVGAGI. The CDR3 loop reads CASSYSMGSGSYEQYF. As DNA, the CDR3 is TGTGCCAGCAGTTACTCGATGGGTAGCGGGAGCTACGAGCAGTACTTC.

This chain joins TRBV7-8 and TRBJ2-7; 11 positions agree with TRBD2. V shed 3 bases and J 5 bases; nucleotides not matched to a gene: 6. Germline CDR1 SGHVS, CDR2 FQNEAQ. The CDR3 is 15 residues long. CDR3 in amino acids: CASSFRLAGGDEQYF. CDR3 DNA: TGTGCCAGCAGCTTCCGATTAGCGGGAGGGGACGAGCAGTACTTC.

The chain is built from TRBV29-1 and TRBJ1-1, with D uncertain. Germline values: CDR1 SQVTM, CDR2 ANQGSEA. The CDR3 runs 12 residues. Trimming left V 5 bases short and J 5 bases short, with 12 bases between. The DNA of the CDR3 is TGCAGCGTTTTTCTGGGGAGGACTGAAGCTTTCTTT. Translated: CSVFLGRTEAFF.

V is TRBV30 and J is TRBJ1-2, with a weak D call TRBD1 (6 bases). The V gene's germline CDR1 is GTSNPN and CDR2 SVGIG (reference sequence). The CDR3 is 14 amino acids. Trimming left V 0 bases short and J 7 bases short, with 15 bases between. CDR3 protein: CAWSVVSGASGYTF. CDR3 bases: TGTGCCTGGAGTGTGGTTTCAGGGGCAAGTGGCTACACCTTC.

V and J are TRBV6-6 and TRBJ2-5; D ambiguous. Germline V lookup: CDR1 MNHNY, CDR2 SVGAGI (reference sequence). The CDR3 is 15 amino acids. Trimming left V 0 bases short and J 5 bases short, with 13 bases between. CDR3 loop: CASSYSTVGLETQYF. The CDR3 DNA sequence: TGTGCCAGCAGTTACTCGACGGTCGGGTTGGAGACCCAGTACTTC.

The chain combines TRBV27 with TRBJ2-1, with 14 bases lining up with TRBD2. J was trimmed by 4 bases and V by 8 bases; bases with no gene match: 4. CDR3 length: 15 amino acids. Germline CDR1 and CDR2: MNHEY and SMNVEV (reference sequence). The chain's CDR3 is CASERTSGGYNEQFF. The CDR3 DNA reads TGTGCCAGCGAGAGGACTAGCGGGGGGTACAATGAGCAGTTCTTC.